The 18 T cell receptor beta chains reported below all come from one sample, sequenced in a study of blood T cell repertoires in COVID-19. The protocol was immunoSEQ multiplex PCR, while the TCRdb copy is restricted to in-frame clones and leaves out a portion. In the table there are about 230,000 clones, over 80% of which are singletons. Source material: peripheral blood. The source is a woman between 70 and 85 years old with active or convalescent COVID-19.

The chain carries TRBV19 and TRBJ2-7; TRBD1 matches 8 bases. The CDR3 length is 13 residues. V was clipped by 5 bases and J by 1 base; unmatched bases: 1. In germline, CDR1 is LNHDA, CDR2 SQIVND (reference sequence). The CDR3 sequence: CASSRDRSYEQYF. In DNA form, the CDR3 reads TGTGCCAGTAGTCGGGACAGGTCCTACGAGCAGTACTTC.

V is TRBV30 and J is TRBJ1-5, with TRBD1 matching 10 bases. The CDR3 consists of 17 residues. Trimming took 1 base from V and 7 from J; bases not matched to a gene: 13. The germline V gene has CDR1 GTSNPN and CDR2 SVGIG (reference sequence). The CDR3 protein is CAWSAGTGALLGQPQHF. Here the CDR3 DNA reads TGTGCCTGGAGTGCTGGGACAGGGGCCCTCTTAGGGCAGCCCCAGCATTTT.

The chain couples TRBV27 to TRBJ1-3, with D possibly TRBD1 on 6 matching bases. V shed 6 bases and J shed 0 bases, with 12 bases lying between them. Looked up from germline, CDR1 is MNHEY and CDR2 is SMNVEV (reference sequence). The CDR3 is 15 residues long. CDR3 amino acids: CASSTGTRSGNTIYF. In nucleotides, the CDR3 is TGTGCCAGCAGCACAGGGACCCGCTCTGGAAACACCATATATTTT.

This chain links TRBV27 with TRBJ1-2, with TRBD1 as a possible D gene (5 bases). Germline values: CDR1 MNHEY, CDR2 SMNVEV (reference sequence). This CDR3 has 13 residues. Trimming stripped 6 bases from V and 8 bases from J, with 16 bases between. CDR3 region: CASRPSREGGYTF. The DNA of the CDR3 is TGTGCCAGCAGGCCATCCAGGGAGGGAGGCTACACCTTC.

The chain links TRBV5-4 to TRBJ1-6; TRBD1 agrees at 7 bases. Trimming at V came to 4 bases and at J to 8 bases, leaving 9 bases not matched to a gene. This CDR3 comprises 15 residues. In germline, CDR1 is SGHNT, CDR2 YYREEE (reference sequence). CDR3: CASSRRQQGHSPLHF. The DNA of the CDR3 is TGTGCCAGCAGCCGCCGGCAACAGGGGCATTCACCCCTCCACTTT.

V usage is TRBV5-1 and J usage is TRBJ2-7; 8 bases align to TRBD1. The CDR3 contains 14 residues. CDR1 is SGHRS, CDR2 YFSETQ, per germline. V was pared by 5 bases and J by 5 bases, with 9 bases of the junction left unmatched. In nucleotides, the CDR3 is TGCGCCAGCAGTCTCCAGGGGGCGGTCAACGAGCAGTACTTC. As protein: CASSLQGAVNEQYF.

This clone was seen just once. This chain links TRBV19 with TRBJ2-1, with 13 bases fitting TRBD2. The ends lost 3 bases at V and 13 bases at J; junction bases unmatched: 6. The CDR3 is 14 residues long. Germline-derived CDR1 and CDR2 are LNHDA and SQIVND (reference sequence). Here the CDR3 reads CASSMTSGRPDQFF. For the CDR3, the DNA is TGTGCCAGTAGTATGACTAGCGGGAGGCCTGACCAGTTCTTC.

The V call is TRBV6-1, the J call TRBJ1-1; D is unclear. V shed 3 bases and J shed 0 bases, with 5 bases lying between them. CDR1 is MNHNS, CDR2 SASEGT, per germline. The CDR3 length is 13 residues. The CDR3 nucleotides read TGTGCCAGCAGTGAGCACATGAACACTGAAGCTTTCTTT. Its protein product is CASSEHMNTEAFF.

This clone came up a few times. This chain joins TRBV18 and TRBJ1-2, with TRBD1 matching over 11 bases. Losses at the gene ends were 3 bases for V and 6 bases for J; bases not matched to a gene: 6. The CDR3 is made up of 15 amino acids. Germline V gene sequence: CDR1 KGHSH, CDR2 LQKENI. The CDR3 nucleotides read TGTGCCAGCTCACCGACTTCGGACAGGGGGCATGGCTACACCTTC. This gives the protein CASSPTSDRGHGYTF.

CDR3 nucleotides: TGTGCCTGGACAACCGGGACAGTCGGGGGTAGTGGTTACGAGCAGTACTTC. Translated, it gives CAWTTGTVGGSGYEQYF. V is TRBV30 and J is TRBJ2-7, with D perhaps matching TRBD1 (7 bases). The CDR3 has 17 residues. CDR1 GTSNPN and CDR2 SVGIG come from the germline V gene (reference sequence). V lost 4 bases and J 4 bases, leaving 26 bases between the germline ends.

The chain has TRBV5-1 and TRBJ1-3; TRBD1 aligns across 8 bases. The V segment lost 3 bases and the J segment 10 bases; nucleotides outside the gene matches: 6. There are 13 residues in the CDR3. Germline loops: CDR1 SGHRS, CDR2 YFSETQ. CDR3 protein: CASSSGQGPTIYF. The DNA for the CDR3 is TGCGCCAGCAGCTCCGGACAGGGACCTACCATATATTTT.

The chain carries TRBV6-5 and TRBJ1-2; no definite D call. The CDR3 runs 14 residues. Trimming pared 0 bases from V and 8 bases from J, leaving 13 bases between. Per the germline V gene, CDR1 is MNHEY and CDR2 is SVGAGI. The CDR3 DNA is TGTGCCAGCAGTTACTCTCGAGTAGCGGGCGGCTACACCTTC. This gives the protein CASSYSRVAGGYTF.

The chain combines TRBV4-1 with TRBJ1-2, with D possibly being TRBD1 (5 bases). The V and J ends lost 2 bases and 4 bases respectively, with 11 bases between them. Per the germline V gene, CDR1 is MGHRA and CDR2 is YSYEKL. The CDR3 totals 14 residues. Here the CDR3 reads CASSQIAQGYGYTF. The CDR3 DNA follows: TGCGCCAGCAGCCAAATCGCCCAGGGCTATGGCTACACCTTC.

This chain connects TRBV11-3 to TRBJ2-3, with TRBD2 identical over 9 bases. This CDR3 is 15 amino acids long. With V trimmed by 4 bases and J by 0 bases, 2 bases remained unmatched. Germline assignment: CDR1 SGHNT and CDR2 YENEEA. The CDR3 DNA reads TGTGCCAGCAGCTCTCTAGCGGGGAGCACAGATACGCAGTATTTT. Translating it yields CASSSLAGSTDTQYF.

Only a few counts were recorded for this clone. The DNA for the CDR3 is TGTGCCAGCAGTTACTCCAGAGGGGGAGATACGCAGTATTTT. Its translation is CASSYSRGGDTQYF. The chain links TRBV6-5 to TRBJ2-3; TRBD1 is a possible D gene (6 bases). The germline CDR1 and CDR2 sequences are MNHEY and SVGAGI. Trimming stripped 0 bases from V and 5 bases from J, with 9 bases between. This CDR3 region has 14 residues.

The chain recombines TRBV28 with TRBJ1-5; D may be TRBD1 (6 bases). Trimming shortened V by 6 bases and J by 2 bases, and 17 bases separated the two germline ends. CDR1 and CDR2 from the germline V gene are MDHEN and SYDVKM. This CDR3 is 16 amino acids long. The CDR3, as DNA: TGTGCCAGCAGGCCATTCGGCGCAGGGGGCAATCAGCCCCAGCATTTT. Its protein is CASRPFGAGGNQPQHF.

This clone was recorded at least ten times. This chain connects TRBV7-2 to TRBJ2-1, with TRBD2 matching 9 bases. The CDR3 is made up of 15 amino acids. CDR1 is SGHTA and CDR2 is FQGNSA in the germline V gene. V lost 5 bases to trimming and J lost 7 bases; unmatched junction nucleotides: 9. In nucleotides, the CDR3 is TGTGCCAGCAGCCCGGGGGGACTAGCTTGGAATGAGCAGTTCTTC. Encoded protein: CASSPGGLAWNEQFF.

Here the CDR3 DNA reads TGTGCCACCAGTGATGACTCGGGGGACAGACAATACAATGAGCAGTTCTTC. Protein: CATSDDSGDRQYNEQFF. The chain links TRBV24-1 to TRBJ2-1; weak D call: TRBD1 (7 bases). Germline values: CDR1 KGHDR, CDR2 SFDVKD. The V gene lost 3 bases and the J gene lost 4 bases, with 18 bases spanning the gap. The CDR3 totals 17 residues.